Listed below are T cell receptor beta chains from one sample, sequenced in a study of identical twins. In TCRdb, the 5' RACE reads were re-called with MiXCR into one record per CDR3 protein. The profile covers some 500,000 distinct CDR3 sequences, with roughly an eighth appearing a single time and approximately 1% taken by the ten largest. The sample also formed part of further work on yellow fever vaccine responses in identical twins.

The sequenced material came from CD4+ T cells sorted from blood. The source is a woman aged 18-29 years in good health. Each CDR3 is given with its conserved first and last residue. D genes are given only for firm matches. Part of the rows lack a size; the others show once, few, many or a class for expanded clones.

J gene: TRBJ2-1
D gene: TRBD1
clone size: NA
V gene: TRBV30
CDR3 protein: CAWSVGQGASNEQFF
CDR3 DNA: TGTGCCTGGAGTGTAGGGCAGGGGGCGAGCAATGAGCAGTTCTTC

J gene: TRBJ2-5
D gene: TRBD1
clone size: NA
V gene: TRBV20-1
CDR3 protein: CSARVPGTGRKTQYF
CDR3 DNA: TGCAGTGCTAGAGTTCCCGGGACAGGGAGGAAGACCCAGTACTTC

J gene: TRBJ2-6
D gene: NA
clone size: NA
V gene: TRBV20-1
CDR3 protein: CSARDIRSSGANVLTF
CDR3 DNA: TGCAGTGCCCGGGACATTCGTAGCTCTGGGGCCAACGTCCTGACTTTC

J gene: TRBJ2-3
D gene: NA
clone size: NA
V gene: TRBV6-6
CDR3 protein: CASSPNGGTQYF
CDR3 DNA: TGTGCCAGCAGTCCCAACGGAGGGACGCAGTATTTT

J gene: TRBJ1-6
D gene: NA
clone size: NA
V gene: TRBV27
CDR3 protein: CASSPGYLSNSPLHF
CDR3 DNA: TGTGCCAGCAGCCCCGGGTACCTAAGCAATTCACCCCTCCACTTT

J gene: TRBJ2-1
D gene: NA
clone size: NA
V gene: TRBV4-3
CDR3 protein: CASSPESGGQFF
CDR3 DNA: TGCGCCAGCAGTCCCGAATCAGGCGGGCAGTTCTTC

J gene: TRBJ1-6
D gene: TRBD1
clone size: NA
V gene: TRBV2
CDR3 protein: CASRGTGQGGSPLHF
CDR3 DNA: TGTGCCAGCAGGGGGACGGGACAGGGAGGCTCACCCCTCCACTTT

J gene: TRBJ2-2
D gene: NA
clone size: few
V gene: TRBV5-1
CDR3 protein: CASSLLVVTSNTGELFF
CDR3 DNA: TGCGCCAGCAGCCTCCTGGTCGTGACATCGAACACCGGGGAGCTGTTTTTT

J gene: TRBJ2-3
D gene: TRBD2
clone size: few
V gene: TRBV9
CDR3 protein: CASSVGGGALDTQYF
CDR3 DNA: TGTGCCAGCAGCGTTGGCGGGGGGGCCTTAGATACGCAGTATTTT

J gene: TRBJ2-7
D gene: TRBD1
clone size: many
V gene: TRBV28
CDR3 protein: CASSSLLPGQGYYEQYF
CDR3 DNA: TGTGCCAGCAGTTCCTTACTCCCGGGACAGGGTTACTACGAGCAGTACTTC

J gene: TRBJ2-1
D gene: NA
clone size: NA
V gene: TRBV12-3/TRBV12-4
CDR3 protein: CASSLRGAGRNEQFF
CDR3 DNA: TGTGCCAGCAGTTTAAGGGGGGCCGGGCGCAATGAGCAGTTCTTC

J gene: TRBJ2-2
D gene: NA
clone size: NA
V gene: TRBV20-1
CDR3 protein: CSARDWLGAKDTGELFF
CDR3 DNA: TGCAGTGCTAGAGATTGGTTGGGGGCTAAAGACACCGGGGAGCTGTTTTTT

J gene: TRBJ1-1
D gene: NA
clone size: NA
V gene: TRBV18
CDR3 protein: CASSPDRYTEAFF
CDR3 DNA: TGTGCCAGCTCACCGGACAGATACACTGAAGCTTTCTTT

J gene: TRBJ1-4
D gene: NA
clone size: NA
V gene: TRBV5-1
CDR3 protein: CASSAGSANEKLFF
CDR3 DNA: TGCGCCAGCAGCGCAGGGTCGGCTAATGAAAAACTGTTTTTT

J gene: TRBJ1-1
D gene: TRBD1
clone size: many
V gene: TRBV2
CDR3 protein: CASRGQGRNTEAFF
CDR3 DNA: TGTGCCAGCAGAGGACAGGGGCGTAACACTGAAGCTTTCTTT

J gene: TRBJ2-1
D gene: TRBD2
clone size: few
V gene: TRBV5-6
CDR3 protein: CASSQLRLAGGAYSYNEQFF
CDR3 DNA: TGTGCCAGCAGCCAACTGAGACTAGCGGGGGGGGCCTACTCCTACAATGAGCAGTTCTTC

J gene: TRBJ2-2
D gene: NA
clone size: NA
V gene: TRBV7-8
CDR3 protein: CASSPLANTGELFF
CDR3 DNA: TGTGCCAGCAGCCCCCTAGCGAACACCGGGGAGCTGTTTTTT

J gene: TRBJ2-1
D gene: NA
clone size: NA
V gene: TRBV9
CDR3 protein: CASSVGWDYSYNEQFF
CDR3 DNA: TGTGCCAGCAGCGTAGGTTGGGATTACTCCTACAATGAGCAGTTCTTC

J gene: TRBJ2-7
D gene: NA
clone size: NA
V gene: TRBV7-2
CDR3 protein: CASSLTPIAVTYEQYF
CDR3 DNA: TGTGCCAGCAGCTTAACCCCGATTGCAGTGACCTACGAGCAGTACTTC

J gene: TRBJ2-1
D gene: NA
clone size: NA
V gene: TRBV11-3
CDR3 protein: CASSLQGGEQFF
CDR3 DNA: TGTGCCAGCAGCTTACAGGGTGGTGAGCAGTTCTTC

J gene: TRBJ2-2
D gene: NA
clone size: few
V gene: TRBV4-3
CDR3 protein: CASSPTYSGLQAGELFF
CDR3 DNA: TGCGCCAGCAGCCCAACATACTCAGGGCTCCAGGCCGGGGAGCTGTTTTTT

J gene: TRBJ2-7
D gene: NA
clone size: NA
V gene: TRBV20-1
CDR3 protein: CSARDAGYYEQYF
CDR3 DNA: TGCAGTGCTAGGGATGCCGGATACTACGAGCAGTACTTC

J gene: TRBJ1-1
D gene: NA
clone size: few
V gene: TRBV3-1
CDR3 protein: CASSPKPTSEAFF
CDR3 DNA: TGTGCCAGCAGCCCCAAGCCGACATCTGAAGCTTTCTTT

J gene: TRBJ2-1
D gene: NA
clone size: many
V gene: TRBV12-3/TRBV12-4
CDR3 protein: CASSIGTLNYREQFF
CDR3 DNA: TGTGCCAGCAGTATAGGGACCCTAAATTATCGTGAGCAGTTCTTC

J gene: TRBJ1-1
D gene: NA
clone size: few
V gene: TRBV11-3
CDR3 protein: CASSDSRGTEAFF
CDR3 DNA: TGTGCCAGCAGCGATTCCAGGGGTACTGAAGCTTTCTTT

J gene: TRBJ2-5
D gene: TRBD1
clone size: NA
V gene: TRBV5-6
CDR3 protein: CASSLATGTQETQYF
CDR3 DNA: TGTGCCAGCAGCTTGGCGACAGGGACACAAGAGACCCAGTACTTC

J gene: TRBJ2-2
D gene: NA
clone size: NA
V gene: TRBV19
CDR3 protein: CASTTDRNTGELFF
CDR3 DNA: TGTGCCAGTACCACCGACAGGAACACCGGGGAGCTGTTTTTT

J gene: TRBJ2-7
D gene: NA
clone size: many
V gene: TRBV29-1
CDR3 protein: CSGYQGHEQYF
CDR3 DNA: TGCAGCGGGTATCAGGGACACGAGCAGTACTTC

J gene: TRBJ2-2
D gene: NA
clone size: NA
V gene: TRBV7-2
CDR3 protein: CASSLKVGNTGELFF
CDR3 DNA: TGTGCCAGCAGCCTGAAGGTCGGGAACACCGGGGAGCTGTTTTTT